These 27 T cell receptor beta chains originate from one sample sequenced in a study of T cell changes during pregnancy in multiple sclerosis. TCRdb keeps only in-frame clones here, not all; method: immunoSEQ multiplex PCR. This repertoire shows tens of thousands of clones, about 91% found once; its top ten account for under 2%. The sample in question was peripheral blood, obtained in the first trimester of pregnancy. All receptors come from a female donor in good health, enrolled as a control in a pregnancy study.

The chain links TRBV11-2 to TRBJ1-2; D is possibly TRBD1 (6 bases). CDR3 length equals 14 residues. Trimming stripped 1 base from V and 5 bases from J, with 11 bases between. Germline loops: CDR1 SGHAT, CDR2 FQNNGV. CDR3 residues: CASSLAGTPYGYTF. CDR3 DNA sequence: TGTGCCAGCAGCTTAGCAGGGACACCGTATGGCTACACCTTC.

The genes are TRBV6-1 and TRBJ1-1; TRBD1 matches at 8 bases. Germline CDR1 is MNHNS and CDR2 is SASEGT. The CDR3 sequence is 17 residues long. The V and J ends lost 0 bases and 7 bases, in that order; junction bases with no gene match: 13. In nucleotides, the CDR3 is TGTGCCAGCAGTGAAGCTATCGGGGCGGGCAGGGGGCTTGAAGCTTTCTTT. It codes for CASSEAIGAGRGLEAFF.

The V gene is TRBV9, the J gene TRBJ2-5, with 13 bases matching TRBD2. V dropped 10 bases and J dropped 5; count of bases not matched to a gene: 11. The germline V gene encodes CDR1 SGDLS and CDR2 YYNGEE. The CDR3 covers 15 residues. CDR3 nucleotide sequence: TGTGCCTCTGGACTAGCGGGGGCCGTAGGCGAGACCCAGTACTTC. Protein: CASGLAGAVGETQYF. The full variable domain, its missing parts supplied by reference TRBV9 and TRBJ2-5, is DSGVTQTPKHLITATGQRVTLRCSPRSGDLSVYWYQQSLDQGLQFLIQYYNGEERAKGNILERFSAQQFPDLHSELNLSSLELGDSALYFCASGLAGAVGETQYFGPGTRLLVL.

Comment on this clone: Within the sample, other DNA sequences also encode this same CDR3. The CDR3, as DNA: TGTGCCAGCAGCTTAGGGGGCTCCACTGAAGCTTTCTTT. Translating it yields CASSLGGSTEAFF. The chain is built from TRBV7-9 and TRBJ1-1, with D perhaps matching TRBD1 (5 bases). Germline V CDR1 and CDR2: SEHNR, FQNEAQ (reference sequence). Trimming stripped 1 base from V and 4 bases from J, with 7 bases between. The CDR3 is made up of 13 amino acids.

For the CDR3, the DNA is TGTGCCAGCAGCTTAGTCCCGGACAGGACAGATACGCAGTATTTT. Translating gives CASSLVPDRTDTQYF. The V and J genes are TRBV11-2 and TRBJ2-3; 7 nucleotides agree with TRBD1. V lost 1 base and J lost 3; bases outside the gene matches: 4. The germline V gene has CDR1 SGHAT and CDR2 FQNNGV. This CDR3 is 15 amino acids long.

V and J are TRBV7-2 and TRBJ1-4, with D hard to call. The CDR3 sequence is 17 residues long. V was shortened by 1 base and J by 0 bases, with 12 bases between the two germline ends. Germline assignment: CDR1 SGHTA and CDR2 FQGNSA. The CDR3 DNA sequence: TGTGCCAGCAGCTTAGACTTTACCTCCCCAACTAATGAAAAACTGTTTTTT. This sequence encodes CASSLDFTSPTNEKLFF. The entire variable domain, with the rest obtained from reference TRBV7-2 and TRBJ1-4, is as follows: GAGVSQSPSNKVTEKGKDVELRCDPISGHTALYWYRQSLGQGLEFLIYFQGNSAPDKSGLPSDRFSAERTGGSVSTLTIQRTQQEDSAVYLCASSLDFTSPTNEKLFFGSGTQLSVL.

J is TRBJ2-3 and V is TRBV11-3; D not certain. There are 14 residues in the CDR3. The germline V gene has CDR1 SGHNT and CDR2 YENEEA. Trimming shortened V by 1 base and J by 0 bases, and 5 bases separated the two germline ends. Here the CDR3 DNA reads TGTGCCAGCAGCTTAGGCAGGAGCACAGATACGCAGTATTTT. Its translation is CASSLGRSTDTQYF.

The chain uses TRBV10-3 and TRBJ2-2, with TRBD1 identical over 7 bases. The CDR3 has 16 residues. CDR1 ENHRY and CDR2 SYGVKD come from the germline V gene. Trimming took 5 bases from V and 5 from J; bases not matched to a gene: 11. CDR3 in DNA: TGTGCCATCAGTACCTTAGGGACAGAAAAAACCGGGGAGCTGTTTTTT. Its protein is CAISTLGTEKTGELFF.

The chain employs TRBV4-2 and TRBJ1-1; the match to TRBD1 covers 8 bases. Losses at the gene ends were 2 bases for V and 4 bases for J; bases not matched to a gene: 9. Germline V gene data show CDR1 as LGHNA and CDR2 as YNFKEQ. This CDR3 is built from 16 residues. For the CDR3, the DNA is TGTGCCAGCAGCCAAACTCTGGGAACAGGGGGCACTGAAGCTTTCTTT. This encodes CASSQTLGTGGTEAFF.

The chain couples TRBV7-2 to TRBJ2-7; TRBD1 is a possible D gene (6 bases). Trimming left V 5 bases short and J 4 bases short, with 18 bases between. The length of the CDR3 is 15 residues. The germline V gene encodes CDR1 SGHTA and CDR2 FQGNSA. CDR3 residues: CASSLPPPQGYEQYF. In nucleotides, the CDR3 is TGTGCCAGCAGCCTCCCGCCTCCACAGGGTTACGAGCAGTACTTC.

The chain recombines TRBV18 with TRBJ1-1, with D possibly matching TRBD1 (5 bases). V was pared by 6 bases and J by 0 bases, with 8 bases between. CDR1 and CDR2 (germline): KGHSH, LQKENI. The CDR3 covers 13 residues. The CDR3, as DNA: TGTGCCAGCTCGTCGGACATGAACACTGAAGCTTTCTTT. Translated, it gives CASSSDMNTEAFF.

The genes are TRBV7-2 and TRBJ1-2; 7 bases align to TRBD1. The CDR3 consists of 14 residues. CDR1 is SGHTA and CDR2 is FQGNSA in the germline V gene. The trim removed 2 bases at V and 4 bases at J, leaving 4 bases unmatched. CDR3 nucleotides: TGTGCCAGCAGCTTACCGGGACAGATCTATGGCTACACCTTC. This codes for CASSLPGQIYGYTF.

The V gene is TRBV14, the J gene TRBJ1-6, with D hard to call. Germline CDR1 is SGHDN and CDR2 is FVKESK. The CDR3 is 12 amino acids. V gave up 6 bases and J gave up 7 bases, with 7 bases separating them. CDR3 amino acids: CASSFLNSPLHF. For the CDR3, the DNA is TGTGCCAGCAGTTTTCTCAATTCACCCCTCCACTTT.

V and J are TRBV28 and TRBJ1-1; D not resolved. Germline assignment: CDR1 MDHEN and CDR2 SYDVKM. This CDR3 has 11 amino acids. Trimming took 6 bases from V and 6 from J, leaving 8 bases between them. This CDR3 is CASRETSEAFF. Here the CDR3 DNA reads TGTGCCAGCAGAGAAACTTCTGAAGCTTTCTTT.

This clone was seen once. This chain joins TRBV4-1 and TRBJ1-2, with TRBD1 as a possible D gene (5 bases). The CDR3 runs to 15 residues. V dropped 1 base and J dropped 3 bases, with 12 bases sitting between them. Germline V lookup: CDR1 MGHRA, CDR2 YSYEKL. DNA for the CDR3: TGCGCCAGCAGCCAAGGGGGCGAACCTTACTATGGCTACACCTTC. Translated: CASSQGGEPYYGYTF.

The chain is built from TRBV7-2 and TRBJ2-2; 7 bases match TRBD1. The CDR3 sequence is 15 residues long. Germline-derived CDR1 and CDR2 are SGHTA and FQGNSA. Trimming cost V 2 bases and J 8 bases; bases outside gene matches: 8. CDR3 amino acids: CASSLYAGGIGELFF. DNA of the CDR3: TGTGCCAGCAGCTTATATGCAGGGGGTATAGGGGAGCTGTTTTTT.

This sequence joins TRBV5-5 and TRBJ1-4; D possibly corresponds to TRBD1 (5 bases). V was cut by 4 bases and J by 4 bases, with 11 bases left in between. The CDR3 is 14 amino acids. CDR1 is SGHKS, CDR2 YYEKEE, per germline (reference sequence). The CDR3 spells CASSLTAFNEKLFF. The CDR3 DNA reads TGTGCCAGCAGCCTGACAGCCTTTAATGAAAAACTGTTTTTT.

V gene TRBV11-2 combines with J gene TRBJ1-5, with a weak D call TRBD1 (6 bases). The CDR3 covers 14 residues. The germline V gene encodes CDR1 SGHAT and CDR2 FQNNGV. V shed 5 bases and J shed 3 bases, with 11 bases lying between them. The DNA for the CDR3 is TGTGCCAGCAGCCCCGACAGGTTCAATCAGCCCCAGCATTTT. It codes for CASSPDRFNQPQHF.

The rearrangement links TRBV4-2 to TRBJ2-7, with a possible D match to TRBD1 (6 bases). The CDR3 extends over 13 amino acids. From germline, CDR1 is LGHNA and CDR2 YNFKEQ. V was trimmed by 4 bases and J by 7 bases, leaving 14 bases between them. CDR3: CASSPEGVREQYF. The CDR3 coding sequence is TGTGCCAGCAGCCCCGAGGGGGTAAGAGAGCAGTACTTC.

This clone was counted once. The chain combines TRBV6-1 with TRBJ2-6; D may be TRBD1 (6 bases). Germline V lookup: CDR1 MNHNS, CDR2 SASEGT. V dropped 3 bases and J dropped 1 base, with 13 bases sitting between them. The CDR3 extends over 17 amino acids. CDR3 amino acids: CASSEGALKSGANVLTF. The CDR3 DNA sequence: TGTGCCAGCAGTGAGGGGGCCCTCAAGTCTGGGGCCAACGTCCTGACTTTC.

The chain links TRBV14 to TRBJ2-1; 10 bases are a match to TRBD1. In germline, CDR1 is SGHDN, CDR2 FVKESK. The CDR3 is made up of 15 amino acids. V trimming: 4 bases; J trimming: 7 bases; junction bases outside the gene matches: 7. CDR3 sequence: CASSRGQGFWNEQFF. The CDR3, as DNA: TGTGCCAGCAGCCGGGGACAGGGGTTTTGGAATGAGCAGTTCTTC.

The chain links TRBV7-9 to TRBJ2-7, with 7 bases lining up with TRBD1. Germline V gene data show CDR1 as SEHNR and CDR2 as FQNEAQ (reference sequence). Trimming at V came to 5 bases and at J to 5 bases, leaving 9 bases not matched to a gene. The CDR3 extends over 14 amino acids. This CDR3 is CASSDPGQPHEQYF. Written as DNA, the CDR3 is TGTGCCAGCAGCGACCCGGGACAGCCCCACGAGCAGTACTTC. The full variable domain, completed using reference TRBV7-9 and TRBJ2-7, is DTGVSQNPRHKITKRGQNVTFRCDPISEHNRLYWYRQTLGQGPEFLTYFQNEAQLEKSRLLSDRFSAERPKGSFSTLEIQRTEQGDSAMYLCASSDPGQPHEQYFGPGTRLTVT.

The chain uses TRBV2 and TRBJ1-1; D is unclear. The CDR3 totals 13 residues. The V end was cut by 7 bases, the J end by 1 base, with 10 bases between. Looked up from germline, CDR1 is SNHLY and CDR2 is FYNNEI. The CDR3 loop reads CASTFARNTEAFF. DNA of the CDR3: TGTGCCAGCACCTTCGCCAGGAACACTGAAGCTTTCTTT. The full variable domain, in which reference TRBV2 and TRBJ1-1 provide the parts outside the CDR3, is EPEVTQTPSHQVTQMGQEVILRCVPISNHLYFYWYRQILGQKVEFLVSFYNNEISEKSEIFDDQFSVERPDGSNFTLKIRSTKLEDSAMYFCASTFARNTEAFFGQGTRLTVV.

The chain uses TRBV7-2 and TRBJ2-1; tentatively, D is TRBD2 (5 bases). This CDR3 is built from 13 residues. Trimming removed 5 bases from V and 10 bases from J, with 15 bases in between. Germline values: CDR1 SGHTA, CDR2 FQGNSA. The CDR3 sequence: CASSPRVAWEQFF. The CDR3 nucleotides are TGTGCCAGCAGCCCCCGGGTAGCGTGGGAGCAGTTCTTC.

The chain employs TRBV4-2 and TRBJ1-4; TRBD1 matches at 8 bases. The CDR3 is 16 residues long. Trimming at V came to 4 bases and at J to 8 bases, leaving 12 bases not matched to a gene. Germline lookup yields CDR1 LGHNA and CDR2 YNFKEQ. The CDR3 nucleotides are TGTGCCAGCAGCCTGAATGTGCAGGGGGCGAACGAAAAACTGTTTTTT. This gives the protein CASSLNVQGANEKLFF.

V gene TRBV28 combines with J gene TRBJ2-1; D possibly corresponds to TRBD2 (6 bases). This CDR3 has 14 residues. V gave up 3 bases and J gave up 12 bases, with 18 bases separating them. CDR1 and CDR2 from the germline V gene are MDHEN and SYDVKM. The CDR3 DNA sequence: TGTGCCAGCAGTTTCACCCCTGGCCCGGAGGGGCAGTTCTTC. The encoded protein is CASSFTPGPEGQFF.

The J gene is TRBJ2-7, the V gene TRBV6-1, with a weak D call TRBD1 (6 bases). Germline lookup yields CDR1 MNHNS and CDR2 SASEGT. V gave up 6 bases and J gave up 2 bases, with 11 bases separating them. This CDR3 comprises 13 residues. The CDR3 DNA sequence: TGTGCCAGCAGACAGGACAGTCCCTACGAGCAGTACTTC. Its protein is CASRQDSPYEQYF.